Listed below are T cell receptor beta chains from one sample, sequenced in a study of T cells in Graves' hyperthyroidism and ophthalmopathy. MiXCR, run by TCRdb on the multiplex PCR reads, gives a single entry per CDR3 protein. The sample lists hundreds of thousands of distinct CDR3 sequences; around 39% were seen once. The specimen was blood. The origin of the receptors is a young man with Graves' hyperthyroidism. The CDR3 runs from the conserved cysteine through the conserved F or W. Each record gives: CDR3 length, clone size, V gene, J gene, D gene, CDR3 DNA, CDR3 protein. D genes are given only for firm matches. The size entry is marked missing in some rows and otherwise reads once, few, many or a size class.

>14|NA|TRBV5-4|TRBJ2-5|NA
TGTGCCAGCAAAGGCGGAGGGGTTCAAGAGACCCAGTACTTC
CASKGGGVQETQYF
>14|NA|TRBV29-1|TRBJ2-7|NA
TGCAGCGTTGTCCCCTCCAGTGAAGCCTACGAGCAGTACTTC
CSVVPSSEAYEQYF
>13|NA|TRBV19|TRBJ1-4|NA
TGTGCCAGTCATCGGGCAACTAATGAAAAACTGTTTTTT
CASHRATNEKLFF
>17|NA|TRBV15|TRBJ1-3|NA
TGTGCCACCAGCCTCGGGCCGGGGGTGAACACTGGAAACACCATATATTTT
CATSLGPGVNTGNTIYF
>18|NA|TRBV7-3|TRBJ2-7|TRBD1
TGTGCCAGCAGCTCCGACAGGGGGCTAACGGAGAGGGCCTACGAGCAGTACTTC
CASSSDRGLTERAYEQYF
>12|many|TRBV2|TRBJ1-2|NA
TGTGCCAGAGGAGAGCCGGCTTCCGGCTACACCTTC
CARGEPASGYTF
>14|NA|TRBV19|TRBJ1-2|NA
TGTGCCAGTAGTCCCCTGCCCACCGACTATGGCTACACCTTC
CASSPLPTDYGYTF
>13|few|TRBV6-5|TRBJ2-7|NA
TGTGCCAGCAGTCCAAAGAACCTCTACGAGCAGTACTTC
CASSPKNLYEQYF
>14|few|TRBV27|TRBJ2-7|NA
TGTGCCAGCAACCCCACCCAGGGTGTCTACGAGCAGTACTTC
CASNPTQGVYEQYF
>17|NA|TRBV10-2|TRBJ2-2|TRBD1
TGCGCCAGCAGTGGGTCGGGACAGGCGTTTGACACCGGGGAGCTGTTTTTT
CASSGSGQAFDTGELFF
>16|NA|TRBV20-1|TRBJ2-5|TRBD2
TGCAGTGCCTCGACTAGCGGGAGCCCGGGTTGGGAGACCCAGTACTTC
CSASTSGSPGWETQYF
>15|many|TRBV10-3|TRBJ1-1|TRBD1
TGTGCCACAATACCCGGGACAGGGTTGAACACTGAAGCTTTCTTT
CATIPGTGLNTEAFF
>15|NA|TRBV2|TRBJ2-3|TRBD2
TGTGCCAGCAGGTTACTAGCGGGAGGAACAAATACGCAGTATTTT
CASRLLAGGTNTQYF
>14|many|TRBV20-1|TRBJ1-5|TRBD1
TGCAGTGCCACGGGACAGCAGGGTCGTCGGCCCCAGCATTTT
CSATGQQGRRPQHF
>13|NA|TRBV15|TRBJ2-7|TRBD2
TGTGCCACCAGACCCCGGGGGGGGGAAGAGCAGTACTTC
CATRPRGGEEQYF
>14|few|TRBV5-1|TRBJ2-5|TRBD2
TGCGCCAGCAGCCTGGGCTGGGAGGGAGAGACCCAGTACTTC
CASSLGWEGETQYF
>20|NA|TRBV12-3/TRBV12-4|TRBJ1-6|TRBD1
TGTGCCAGCAGTTCAAGGTTGAACAGGGGCGCTAGCTCCTATAATTCACCCCTCCACTTT
CASSSRLNRGASSYNSPLHF